The subject of this entry is one TCR beta chain. Recovered participants had two consecutive negative NP/OP PCR tests, healthcare professional clearance, or symptom resolution. The sample belongs to a study of blood T cell repertoires in COVID-19. In the study overall: The United States, Italy and Spain provided the acute and convalescent COVID-19 samples. In each case, the material was cDNA or gDNA derived from T cells, B-cell-depleted T cells, or PBMCs.

Germline V lookup: CDR1 ENHRY, CDR2 SYGVKD. V lost 2 bases to trimming and J lost 4 bases; unmatched junction nucleotides: 2. The CDR3 sequence is 15 residues long. Methods used by the authors: Researchers report that nucleated cell counts were estimated from reference gene primer amplification. Data came from immunoSEQ multiplex PCR; TCRdb stores just in-frame clones and leaves some out. That table furnishes V, J and clone size, whereas the DNA furnished D and trimming. This sample has approximately 150,000 clones, with around 85% found just once. The TCR sequence derives from a woman in her 40s who had recovered from COVID-19. The chain has TRBV10-3 and TRBJ2-1, with 10 bases fitting TRBD2. The sample was PBMCs or T cells enriched from blood (not recorded which). The CDR3 loop reads CAISESGRGYNEQFF. Here the CDR3 DNA reads TGTGCCATCAGTGAGAGCGGGAGGGGTTACAATGAGCAGTTCTTC.